One and the same sample provided the 6 T cell receptor beta chains below, sequenced in a study of blood T cell repertoires in COVID-19. Profiling relied on immunoSEQ multiplex PCR, and the TCRdb table lists in-frame clones only, not all of them. This sample carries about 68,000 clones, approximately 90% of them seen once, and the ten largest clones take 4.8%. Sequenced sample: peripheral blood. These TCRs come from a woman in her sixties with active COVID-19.

The chain employs TRBV7-2 and TRBJ2-7; no clear D. Germline assignment: CDR1 SGHTA and CDR2 FQGNSA. Between the trimmed V and J ends, which lost 3 bases and 1 base, there was a span of 7 bases. The CDR3 length is 13 residues. The CDR3: CASSFTSSYEQYF. CDR3 DNA sequence: TGTGCCAGCAGCTTCACTTCATCCTACGAGCAGTACTTC.

This chain joins TRBV2 and TRBJ2-5; TRBD1 matches 10 bases. V was pared by 5 bases and J by 4 bases, with 4 bases of the junction left unmatched. CDR3 length: 14 residues. From germline, CDR1 is SNHLY and CDR2 FYNNEI. The CDR3 coding sequence is TGTGCCAGCAGTAGGGGACAGGGGCTAGAGACCCAGTACTTC. Translation: CASSRGQGLETQYF.

This sequence joins TRBV18 and TRBJ1-1; 12 bases fit TRBD1. This CDR3 has 15 residues. Germline loops: CDR1 KGHSH, CDR2 LQKENI. After removal of 3 bases from V and 8 bases from J, the junction contained 7 bases not matched to a gene. The CDR3 DNA reads TGTGCCAGCTCACCGGTTGGGACAGGGGGCGGGGAAGCTTTCTTT. Residues: CASSPVGTGGGEAFF. Variable domain in full (rest from reference TRBV18 and TRBJ1-1): NAGVMQNPRHLVRRRGQEARLRCSPMKGHSHVYWYRQLPEEGLKFMVYLQKENIIDESGMPKERFSAEFPKEGPSILRIQQVVRGDSAAYFCASSPVGTGGGEAFFGQGTRLTVV.

The chain recombines TRBV5-1 with TRBJ2-2, with 8 bases aligning to TRBD2. V lost 1 base and J lost 5; bases outside the gene matches: 10. This CDR3 region has 17 residues. Germline CDR1 SGHRS, CDR2 YFSETQ. The CDR3 sequence is CASSLNQAGVGTGELFF. The CDR3 bases are TGCGCCAGCAGCTTGAACCAAGCGGGAGTCGGAACCGGGGAGCTGTTTTTT.

The rearrangement uses TRBV19 and TRBJ1-5, with TRBD1 matching 7 bases. The trim removed 3 bases at V and 4 bases at J, leaving 3 bases unmatched. The CDR3 has 14 residues. Germline loops: CDR1 LNHDA, CDR2 SQIVND (reference sequence). CDR3 sequence reads: CASSIRGWNQPQHF. The CDR3 DNA reads as TGTGCCAGTAGTATCAGGGGGTGGAATCAGCCCCAGCATTTT.

This rearrangement joins TRBV5-1 to TRBJ2-1; D is uncertain. Germline V gene sequence: CDR1 SGHRS, CDR2 YFSETQ. This CDR3 contains 15 residues. V was cut by 0 bases and J by 7 bases, with 14 bases left in between. In DNA form, the CDR3 reads TGCGCCAGCAGCTTGGGGCGGAACTTGGTGAATGAGCAGTTCTTC. This codes for CASSLGRNLVNEQFF.